These 17 T cell receptor beta chains were sequenced from one sample in a study of T cells in localized non-small cell lung cancer (dated by TCRdb to 2020 to 2021). Preparation of the library involved the immunoSEQ multiplex PCR assay. The table comes from immuneACCESS by way of TCRdb, which keeps in-frame sequences with V and J called. Part of the clones is missing from these tables; in studies checked, under half for an unresolved V gene and the rest for unknown reasons. The sample table lists 30,000 to 35,000 clones, 85% to 90% of them with a count of one. The top ten clones comprise 3.5% to 5% of the sample. The source was peripheral blood, collected before any cancer treatment. These receptors all come from a woman aged 35 to 70 with stage I lung adenocarcinoma.

The gene calls are TRBV6-5 and TRBJ1-2; D gene unclear. Germline V gives CDR1 MNHEY, CDR2 SVGAGI. The CDR3 spans 13 residues. V lost 0 bases to trimming and J lost 8 bases, with 10 bases between them. CDR3 DNA sequence: TGTGCCAGCAGTTACTCGGCAGGCAACGGCTACACCTTC. Residues: CASSYSAGNGYTF.

The chain links TRBV11-1 to TRBJ1-6; D not certain. The CDR3 has 13 residues. CDR1 is SGHAT and CDR2 is FQDESV in the germline V gene (reference sequence). V was shortened by 1 base and J by 9 bases, with 7 bases between the two germline ends. CDR3 protein: CASSLGKPSPLHF. The DNA for the CDR3 is TGTGCCAGCAGCTTAGGAAAGCCTTCACCCCTCCACTTT.

The chain uses TRBV7-9 and TRBJ2-2, with D possibly TRBD2 on 6 matching bases. The length of the CDR3 is 19 residues. CDR1 is SEHNR, CDR2 FQNEAQ, per germline (reference sequence). V was clipped by 5 bases and J by 1 base, with 23 bases between them. The CDR3 sequence: CASSGNTGLLLKNTGELFF. The CDR3 DNA sequence: TGTGCCAGCAGCGGCAATACGGGACTTTTACTAAAGAACACCGGGGAGCTGTTTTTT.

The chain joins TRBV13 to TRBJ1-2; 8 bases are shared with TRBD1. This CDR3 contains 14 residues. CDR1 is PRHDT and CDR2 is FYEKMQ in the germline V gene (reference sequence). V shed 0 bases and J 8 bases; nucleotides not matched to a gene: 5. The CDR3 protein is CASSLGGDRPGYTF. The DNA of the CDR3 is TGTGCCAGCAGCTTAGGTGGGGACAGGCCCGGCTACACCTTC.

The chain is built from TRBV7-9 and TRBJ1-1, with D uncertain. Trimming shortened V by 2 bases and J by 3 bases, and 13 bases separated the two germline ends. The CDR3 loop spans 15 amino acids. Germline loops: CDR1 SEHNR, CDR2 FQNEAQ (reference sequence). This chain's CDR3 is CASSLTYTGDTEAFF. CDR3 nucleotides: TGTGCCAGCAGCTTAACGTACACCGGAGACACTGAAGCTTTCTTT.

The CDR3 DNA reads TGCGCCAGCAGTGAAACGGCCGCTAACTATGGCTACACCTTC. The encoded protein is CASSETAANYGYTF. The V gene is TRBV10-2, the J gene TRBJ1-2; D not resolved. CDR3 length equals 14 residues. Trimming removed 3 bases from V and 0 bases from J, with 8 bases in between. Germline V lookup: CDR1 WSHSY, CDR2 SAAADI.

This chain connects TRBV7-8 to TRBJ2-3; D perhaps matches TRBD1 (6 bases). CDR1 and CDR2 (germline): SGHVS, FQNEAQ. V lost 4 bases and J 5 bases, leaving 25 bases between the germline ends. The CDR3 length is 18 residues. The CDR3 reads CASSSSTGTRILQDTQYF. The CDR3 coding sequence is TGTGCCAGCAGCTCAAGTACCGGGACACGGATCCTACAAGATACGCAGTATTTT.

The J gene is TRBJ2-6, the V gene TRBV29-1; D might be TRBD1 or TRBD2, each matching 5 bases. CDR1 is SQVTM and CDR2 is ANQGSEA in the germline V gene. With 7 bases removed from V and 0 bases from J, the gap between germline ends came to 10 bases. This CDR3 comprises 14 residues. CDR3 nucleotides: TGCAGCGCCGGGGCGGGCTCTGGGGCCAACGTCCTGACTTTC. As protein: CSAGAGSGANVLTF.

V and J are TRBV9 and TRBJ2-2; the match to TRBD1 covers 7 bases. The CDR3 is made up of 18 amino acids. The V gene's germline CDR1 is SGDLS and CDR2 YYNGEE. Trimming at V came to 0 bases and at J to 3 bases, leaving 11 bases not matched to a gene. For the CDR3, the DNA is TGTGCCAGCAGCGTAGCTCCAGGAGACAGGGCGGACACCGGGGAGCTGTTTTTT. This gives the protein CASSVAPGDRADTGELFF. Filled out from reference TRBV9 and TRBJ2-2, the complete variable domain reads DSGVTQTPKHLITATGQRVTLRCSPRSGDLSVYWYQQSLDQGLQFLIQYYNGEERAKGNILERFSAQQFPDLHSELNLSSLELGDSALYFCASSVAPGDRADTGELFFGEGSRLTVL.

The chain employs TRBV7-8 and TRBJ1-3, with TRBD1 identical over 7 bases. Germline CDR1 is SGHVS and CDR2 is FQNEAQ. The length of the CDR3 is 17 residues. Trimming at V came to 0 bases and at J to 0 bases, leaving 5 bases not matched to a gene. CDR3 residues: CASSLAGDSISGNTIYF. Here the CDR3 DNA reads TGTGCCAGCAGCTTAGCGGGGGACAGCATCTCTGGAAACACCATATATTTT.

This clone was observed once. The chain employs TRBV7-9 and TRBJ2-5; a possible D gene is TRBD1 (5 bases). The V gene's germline CDR1 is SEHNR and CDR2 FQNEAQ (reference sequence). CDR3 length: 13 residues. Trimming cost V 2 bases and J 5 bases, with 9 bases left between them. DNA for the CDR3: TGTGCCAGCAGCTTACAGGGTCGGGAGACCCAGTACTTC. Translating gives CASSLQGRETQYF.

V gene TRBV29-1 combines with J gene TRBJ2-5, with no clear D. Trimming removed 1 base at V and 9 bases at J, with 15 bases between. The CDR3 totals 13 residues. Germline CDR1 and CDR2: SQVTM and ANQGSEA. In DNA form, the CDR3 reads TGCAGCGTTGAAGGGGGATGGGAACGGGCCCAGTACTTC. Its translation: CSVEGGWERAQYF. Full variable domain (missing parts from reference TRBV29-1 and TRBJ2-5): SAVISQKPSRDICQRGTSLTIQCQVDSQVTMMFWYRQQPGQSLTLIATANQGSEATYESGFVIDKFPISRPNLTFSTLTVSNMSPEDSSIYLCSVEGGWERAQYFGPGTRLLVL.

The rearrangement links TRBV18 to TRBJ1-6, with 9 bases lining up with TRBD1. The J segment lost 9 bases and the V segment lost 8 bases, leaving 11 bases of the junction unmatched. Germline V CDR1 and CDR2: KGHSH, LQKENI. This CDR3 is 15 amino acids long. The CDR3 loop is CASRGQGGTFSPLHF. CDR3 sequence (DNA): TGTGCCAGCCGGGGACAGGGTGGTACGTTTTCACCCCTCCACTTT.

The chain recombines TRBV7-9 with TRBJ2-7, with a tentative D call TRBD1 (5 bases). The V gene lost 5 bases and the J gene lost 1 base, with 18 bases spanning the gap. The CDR3 totals 16 residues. Germline CDR1 SEHNR, CDR2 FQNEAQ (reference sequence). In DNA form, the CDR3 reads TGTGCCAGCAGCGGGGCTCAGGCTCCAATTTCCTACGAGCAGTACTTC. It specifies CASSGAQAPISYEQYF. Supplemented by reference TRBV7-9 and TRBJ2-7, the full variable domain reads DTGVSQNPRHKITKRGQNVTFRCDPISEHNRLYWYRQTLGQGPEFLTYFQNEAQLEKSRLLSDRFSAERPKGSFSTLEIQRTEQGDSAMYLCASSGAQAPISYEQYFGPGTRLTVT.

This clone was observed a few times. This sequence joins TRBV6-5 and TRBJ2-7, with D possibly matching TRBD2 (5 bases). In germline, CDR1 is MNHEY, CDR2 SVGAGI. The V end lost 2 bases, the J end lost 6 bases, and 11 bases lay between the germline ends. This CDR3 has 13 residues. CDR3 loop: CASSYHGVGEQYF. The DNA for the CDR3 is TGTGCCAGCAGTTACCACGGGGTTGGCGAGCAGTACTTC.

The chain carries TRBV6-1 and TRBJ1-1, with 10 bases matching TRBD1. J was trimmed by 10 bases and V by 5 bases; bases with no gene match: 4. The germline V gene encodes CDR1 MNHNS and CDR2 SASEGT. This CDR3 contains 12 residues. The CDR3 region has the DNA TGTGCCAGCAGTTGGGGACAGGGGAGAGCTTTCTTT. Protein: CASSWGQGRAFF.

The CDR3 is CASSSRRLLFPEQFF. The CDR3 nucleotides read TGTGCCAGCAGCTCTCGGAGACTACTCTTTCCTGAGCAGTTCTTC. The chain employs TRBV7-9 and TRBJ2-1; weak D call: TRBD2 (5 bases). CDR3 length: 15 amino acids. Trimming cost V 4 bases and J 9 bases, with 19 bases left between them. CDR1 is SEHNR and CDR2 is FQNEAQ in the germline V gene (reference sequence).